This is a list of T cell receptor beta chains from one sample in a study of blood T cells in healthy people across ages. MiXCR, run by TCRdb on the 5' RACE reads, gives a single entry per CDR3 protein. In the table there are approximately 2,000,000 distinct CDR3 sequences, around 40% of which are singletons. Sequenced input: blood. The receptors derive from a human donor in good health. CDR3s leave out the opening cysteine and the closing phenylalanine or tryptophan. Clone size appears in some rows only: once, few, many, or a class for an expanded clone.

size,V,length,CDR3
.,TRBV25-1,14,ASSARGRVEEETQY
.,TRBV15,12,TTCSGAGVTEAF
many,TRBV20-1,12,SARDSGVTTEAF
.,TRBV20-1,12,SARASEVYNEQF
few,TRBV29-1,13,SVEPGGLSYNEQF
.,TRBV9,13,ASSPGGGTSYGYT
few,TRBV2,12,ASSMGGGANVLT
.,TRBV18,11,ASSPRVVYEQY
.,TRBV11-3,12,ASSLAGPHNTQY
once,TRBV5-1,12,ASSLAEAYNEQF
.,TRBV6-1,13,ASSPRGTGTYEQY
.,TRBV28,9,ASSLLGITY
few,TRBV24-1,11,ATSGYRVGEQF
few,TRBV29-1,12,SAMGDSTYNEQF
few,TRBV29-1,9,SVYFATEQF
.,TRBV7-8,13,ASSTRTSGSNEQF
.,TRBV4-1,14,ASSPVQGARYNEQF
.,TRBV24-1,16,ATSAYGSGAVVTDTQY
few,TRBV6-1,12,ASSELTNTGELF
once,TRBV6-2/TRBV6-3,12,ASSYSGGSQTQY
few,TRBV28,13,ASSSLYRGDTEAF
.,TRBV3-1,13,ASSHLDRTHNEQF
.,TRBV5-4,11,ASSLDRGERQY